The next 6 T cell receptor beta chains were all read from a single sample in a study of long-term antiretroviral therapy in people with HIV (dated by TCRdb to between 2021 and 2024). Sequencing of the TRB variable region was done with the immunoSEQ hsTCRB v3.0 assay at survey level resolution. As stored in TCRdb, this immuneACCESS dataset retains in-frame rearrangements with V and J assigned. A fraction of the clones does not appear; measured against another copy, unresolved V genes explain less than half of the discrepancy, and the remainder lacks a known reason. This sample gives around 20,000 clones in total; 70% to 90% of them show up just once. 3% to 4.5% of the sample lies in the top ten. Sequenced here: unsorted PBMCs, sampled approximately 4 years after starting antiretroviral therapy. These receptors were collected from a man aged 18 to 30 with HIV.

Written as DNA, the CDR3 is TGTGCCAGCAGTCCCGGGACTAGCAATCAGCCCCAGCATTTT. It is translated as CASSPGTSNQPQHF. The chain carries TRBV28 and TRBJ1-5; tentatively, D is TRBD1 (5 bases). Trimming pared 5 bases from V and 0 bases from J, leaving 8 bases between. The CDR3 is 14 amino acids. The germline V gene encodes CDR1 MDHEN and CDR2 SYDVKM.

In this sample, this clone turned up a few times. The rearrangement links TRBV4-1 to TRBJ1-2; TRBD1 aligns across 9 bases. Germline V gives CDR1 MGHRA, CDR2 YSYEKL. The CDR3 sequence is 14 residues long. V dropped 0 bases and J dropped 6; count of bases not matched to a gene: 2. In DNA, the CDR3 is TGCGCCAGCAGCCAAGAACGGACAGGGGATGGCTACACCTTC. Translating it yields CASSQERTGDGYTF.

The chain uses TRBV7-8 and TRBJ2-2; D call uncertain. Germline V gives CDR1 SGHVS, CDR2 FQNEAQ. This CDR3 is built from 14 residues. V was cut by 5 bases and J by 4 bases, with 11 bases left in between. CDR3 amino acids: CASSLNPSTGELFF. CDR3 DNA: TGTGCCAGCAGCCTTAACCCGTCCACCGGGGAGCTGTTTTTT.

The CDR3 nucleotides are TGCGCCAGCAGCTTGGTCCAGGGGGTGAGCACAGATACGCAGTATTTT. Protein product: CASSLVQGVSTDTQYF. The V and J genes are TRBV5-1 and TRBJ2-3; 7 bases are shared with TRBD1. CDR1 and CDR2 from the germline V gene are SGHRS and YFSETQ. V shed 0 bases and J 0 bases; nucleotides not matched to a gene: 4. The CDR3 is made up of 16 amino acids.

The CDR3 nucleotides read TGTGCCTGGTTTATCGGAGGGGGTTCGGGGAATGAGCAGTTCTTC. Translating it yields CAWFIGGGSGNEQFF. The genes are TRBV30 and TRBJ2-1; D might be TRBD1 or TRBD2, each matching 6 bases. The CDR3 sequence is 15 residues long. Germline lookup yields CDR1 GTSNPN and CDR2 SVGIG (reference sequence). The V end lost 5 bases, the J end lost 7 bases, and 21 bases lay between the germline ends.

The chain combines TRBV5-1 with TRBJ2-7; D may correspond to TRBD1 or TRBD2 (5 bases each). Germline loops: CDR1 SGHRS, CDR2 YFSETQ. The CDR3 sequence is 16 residues long. V was clipped by 0 bases and J by 5 bases, with 18 bases between them. The chain's CDR3 is CASSLAPGRGPDEQYF. CDR3 DNA: TGCGCCAGCAGCTTGGCCCCGGGACGAGGTCCTGACGAGCAGTACTTC.